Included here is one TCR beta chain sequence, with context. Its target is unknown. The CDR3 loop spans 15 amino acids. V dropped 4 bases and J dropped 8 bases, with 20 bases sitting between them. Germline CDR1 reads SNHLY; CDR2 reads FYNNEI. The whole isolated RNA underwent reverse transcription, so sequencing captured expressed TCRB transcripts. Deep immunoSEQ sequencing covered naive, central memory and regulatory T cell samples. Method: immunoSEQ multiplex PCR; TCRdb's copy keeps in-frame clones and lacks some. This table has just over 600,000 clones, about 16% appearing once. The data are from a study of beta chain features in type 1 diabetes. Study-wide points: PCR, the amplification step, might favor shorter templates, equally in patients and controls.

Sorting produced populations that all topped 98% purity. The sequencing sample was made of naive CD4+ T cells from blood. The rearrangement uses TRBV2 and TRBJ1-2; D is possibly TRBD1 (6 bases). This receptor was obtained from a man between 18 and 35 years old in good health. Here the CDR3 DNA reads TGTGCCAGCAGTGCAGGGGTACAGGCACCCCAAGGCTACACCTTC. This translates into CASSAGVQAPQGYTF.